This TCR beta chain was identified during a study of T cell changes during pregnancy in multiple sclerosis (dated by TCRdb to about 2019). Some background on the complete study: Changes in the T cell repertoire over the course of pregnancy were examined in this study in women with multiple sclerosis.

The library was prepared using the immunoSEQ multiplex PCR assay. The table was pulled from immuneACCESS by TCRdb, which kept in-frame rearrangements only. Such tables lose some clones; where checked, under half of the loss comes from unresolved V genes, and the rest has no known cause. The sample has about 41,000 clones on record, around 89% of them singletons. About 0.6% of the sample is taken by the ten largest. This clone was detected only a few times. Its antigen specificity is not known. No qualities accompany the bases; no much larger clone lies one base away. From the germline V gene, CDR1 is SGHTA and CDR2 is FQGTGA. V sheds 7 bases and J sheds 1 base, leaving 10 bases between their ends. Measured from the cysteine to the phenylalanine, the CDR3 is 13 residues long. CDR3 DNA is the only sequence kept; it has 39 bases, read in frame from the first base.

This chain is built from TRBV7-3 and TRBJ1-1; the D segment cannot be called with confidence. This clonotype originated in a female donor with multiple sclerosis, enrolled in a pregnancy study. The sequenced sample was CD4+ T cells from peripheral blood mononuclear cells, obtained in the first trimester of pregnancy. The sequenced DNA is TGTGCCAGCACCACACAACCGAACACTGAAGCTTTCTTT. Its coded protein is CASTTQPNTEAFF.